Following are 32 T cell receptor beta chains from one sample sequenced in a study of Graves' ophthalmopathy and Graves' hyperthyroidism. Amplified TCR beta CDR3 regions were obtained using RNA transcripts as template. A first-round RT-PCR used HTBI primers, followed by a second-round multiplex PCR. One entry per CDR3 protein, called by TCRdb with MiXCR from the multiplex PCR reads. The data show about 740,000 distinct CDR3 sequences, with 40% seen just once and 35% to 55% held by the top ten. The material sequenced was peripheral blood. The source is an adult man with Graves' ophthalmopathy.

The V gene is TRBV25-1, the J gene TRBJ1-6; 8 positions agree with TRBD1. The CDR3 runs 16 residues. The J segment lost 9 bases and the V segment lost 5 bases, leaving 12 bases of the junction unmatched. The germline V gene encodes CDR1 MGHDK and CDR2 SYGVNS. In DNA, the CDR3 is TGTGCCAGCAGTTTTGTCGCCGGACAGGGTACTTCACCCCTCCACTTT. This codes for CASSFVAGQGTSPLHF.

This sequence joins TRBV20-1 and TRBJ1-5; D remains unclear. Germline CDR1 DFQATT, CDR2 SNEGSKA (reference sequence). The CDR3 sequence is 15 residues long. V was trimmed by 0 bases and J by 9 bases, leaving 18 bases between them. The CDR3 DNA follows: TGCAGTGCTAGAGAACCGGCAGGCGGGGTTGCGCCCCAGCATTTT. Protein: CSAREPAGGVAPQHF.

The chain joins TRBV7-9 to TRBJ2-7; tentative D call: TRBD1 (5 bases). Germline assignment: CDR1 SEHNR and CDR2 FQNEAQ (reference sequence). The CDR3 sequence is 14 residues long. Trimming shortened V by 4 bases and J by 7 bases, and 17 bases separated the two germline ends. This CDR3 is CASSWKGPGAEQYF. As DNA, the CDR3 is TGTGCCAGCAGCTGGAAGGGGCCGGGCGCGGAGCAGTACTTC.

Ten or more counts support this clonotype. The rearrangement joins TRBV7-9 to TRBJ1-2, with 7 bases fitting TRBD1. Germline loops: CDR1 SEHNR, CDR2 FQNEAQ (reference sequence). V lost 4 bases, J lost 1 base, and 6 bases stayed unmatched. CDR3 length: 15 amino acids. The DNA of the CDR3 is TGTGCCAGCAGCTCGACAGGGCTTGATAACTATGGCTACACCTTC. It encodes CASSSTGLDNYGYTF.

The V call is TRBV11-3, the J call TRBJ2-5; possibly TRBD1 or TRBD2 for D (5 bases each). This CDR3 contains 14 residues. Trimming shortened V by 5 bases and J by 4 bases, and 14 bases separated the two germline ends. CDR1 and CDR2 (germline): SGHNT, YENEEA. CDR3 sequence (DNA): TGTGCCAGCAGCGAGGGGACCGCCAGAGAGACCCAGTACTTC. This encodes CASSEGTARETQYF.

The chain carries TRBV2 and TRBJ1-5; D uncertain. The CDR3 consists of 11 residues. Germline assignment: CDR1 SNHLY and CDR2 FYNNEI. Deletions cut 11 bases from V and 0 bases from J, with 5 bases between. The CDR3 protein is CAAYSNQPQHF. The DNA of the CDR3 is TGTGCCGCCTATAGCAATCAGCCCCAGCATTTT.

This clonotype has just a few counts. The CDR3 DNA is TGTGCCAGCAGGCAGACAGGGCGCCAGCCCCAGCATTTT. Residues: CASRQTGRQPQHF. The chain recombines TRBV28 with TRBJ1-5; 7 bases match TRBD1. Trimming at V came to 6 bases and at J to 7 bases, leaving 6 bases not matched to a gene. This CDR3 contains 13 residues. CDR1 is MDHEN, CDR2 SYDVKM, per germline.

The rearrangement joins TRBV7-9 to TRBJ2-7, with D possibly matching TRBD1 (6 bases). The CDR3 extends over 15 amino acids. Trimming left V 6 bases short and J 2 bases short, with 17 bases between. The germline gives CDR1 SEHNR, CDR2 FQNEAQ (reference sequence). The CDR3 DNA reads as TGTGCCAGCAGTCTCGAGTACAGGGCAGCCTACGAGCAGTACTTC. This encodes CASSLEYRAAYEQYF. Filled out from reference TRBV7-9 and TRBJ2-7, the complete variable domain reads DTGVSQNPRHKITKRGQNVTFRCDPISEHNRLYWYRQTLGQGPEFLTYFQNEAQLEKSRLLSDRFSAERPKGSFSTLEIQRTEQGDSAMYLCASSLEYRAAYEQYFGPGTRLTVT.

This chain connects TRBV7-2 to TRBJ2-2; 9 nucleotides line up with TRBD2. Trimming removed 3 bases from V and 6 bases from J; junction bases left unmatched: 8. The CDR3 loop spans 16 amino acids. In germline, CDR1 is SGHTA, CDR2 FQGNSA. CDR3 coding DNA: TGTGCCAGCAGCTTTATTCTAGCGGGATGGTCCGGGGAGCTGTTTTTT. This encodes CASSFILAGWSGELFF.

This clonotype has a count of ten or more. The V call is TRBV5-1, the J call TRBJ1-1, with 8 bases fitting TRBD1. Germline CDR1 and CDR2: SGHRS and YFSETQ. The J segment lost 0 bases and the V segment lost 3 bases, leaving 4 bases of the junction unmatched. The CDR3 spans 15 residues. This CDR3 reads CASSYTTGVNTEAFF. CDR3 coding DNA: TGCGCCAGCAGCTACACGACAGGGGTGAACACTGAAGCTTTCTTT.

V and J are TRBV20-1 and TRBJ2-3; D unclear. The CDR3 is 15 residues long. V shed 0 bases and J shed 0 bases, with 10 bases lying between them. CDR1 and CDR2 (germline): DFQATT, SNEGSKA (reference sequence). CDR3 in DNA: TGCAGTGCTAGAGATGTGGGCTATAGCACAGATACGCAGTATTTT. Translated: CSARDVGYSTDTQYF.

This chain joins TRBV12-3 or TRBV12-4 and TRBJ1-1; D may be TRBD1 (6 bases). The V and J ends lost 6 bases and 5 bases respectively, with 19 bases between them. This CDR3 contains 15 residues. CDR3 residues: CASRGREGVRTEAFF. The DNA for the CDR3 is TGTGCCAGCAGAGGAAGGGAGGGGGTGAGGACTGAAGCTTTCTTT.

Here the CDR3 reads CASSLPGSGNTGELFF. As DNA, the CDR3 is TGTGCCAGCAGCTTGCCGGGATCGGGAAACACCGGGGAGCTGTTTTTT. The chain has TRBV4-2 and TRBJ2-2, with D tentatively TRBD2 (5 bases). V lost 5 bases and J 2 bases, leaving 15 bases between the germline ends. Germline assignment: CDR1 LGHNA and CDR2 YNFKEQ. The CDR3 extends over 16 amino acids.

The rearrangement uses TRBV19 and TRBJ1-5; maybe TRBD1 (6 bases). The CDR3 is 15 amino acids. In germline, CDR1 is LNHDA, CDR2 SQIVND (reference sequence). Trimming took 4 bases from V and 3 from J, leaving 13 bases between them. The CDR3: CASSSARDNNQPQHF. DNA of the CDR3: TGTGCCAGTAGTAGCGCCAGGGACAACAATCAGCCCCAGCATTTT.

This clonotype showed up just a few times. The chain links TRBV7-7 to TRBJ1-1; unclear D gene. Germline CDR1 reads SSHAT; CDR2 reads FNYEAQ (reference sequence). V lost 5 bases and J 0 bases, leaving 7 bases between the germline ends. This CDR3 has 13 amino acids. CDR3 residues: CASSPAVNTEAFF. CDR3 sequence (DNA): TGTGCCAGCAGCCCGGCAGTGAACACTGAAGCTTTCTTT.

This clonotype was seen only a few times. Sequence at one end of the junction differs from germline and may be a read error. The CDR3 protein is CASSVYGTNDQPQHF. The CDR3 region has the DNA TGTGCCAGCAGTGTTTACGGGACGAACGATCAGCCCCAGCATTTT. The chain uses TRBV24-1 and TRBJ1-5; a possible D gene is TRBD1 (5 bases). The germline gives CDR1 KGHDR, CDR2 SFDVKD. This CDR3 region has 15 residues.

This clonotype appeared a few times. The V call is TRBV7-9, the J call TRBJ2-2; D gene ambiguous. The V end lost 5 bases, the J end lost 5 bases, and 12 bases lay between the germline ends. The CDR3 runs 14 residues. Germline V gives CDR1 SEHNR, CDR2 FQNEAQ (reference sequence). The CDR3 reads CASSRVLGTGELFF. The CDR3 nucleotides read TGTGCCAGCAGCAGGGTCCTGGGGACCGGGGAGCTGTTTTTT. The variable domain in full, completed from reference TRBV7-9 and TRBJ2-2, reads DTGVSQNPRHKITKRGQNVTFRCDPISEHNRLYWYRQTLGQGPEFLTYFQNEAQLEKSRLLSDRFSAERPKGSFSTLEIQRTEQGDSAMYLCASSRVLGTGELFFGEGSRLTVL.

In this sample, this clonotype turned up a few times. This chain links TRBV24-1 with TRBJ2-5; 10 bases agree with TRBD2. CDR3 size: 15 residues. Germline V gene sequence: CDR1 KGHDR, CDR2 SFDVKD. The V and J ends lost 4 bases and 4 bases, in that order; junction bases with no gene match: 5. The CDR3 loop is CATSEAAGGGETQYF. Here the CDR3 DNA reads TGTGCCACCAGTGAGGCAGCGGGAGGGGGAGAGACCCAGTACTTC.

Here the CDR3 reads CASSHSLGLAWEETQYF. CDR3 DNA sequence: TGTGCCAGCAGCCACTCCTTAGGACTAGCGTGGGAGGAGACCCAGTACTTC. The V call is TRBV10-3, the J call TRBJ2-5; 9 nucleotides line up with TRBD2. Per the germline V gene, CDR1 is ENHRY and CDR2 is SYGVKD. This CDR3 contains 17 residues. V lost 10 bases, J lost 5 bases, and 20 bases stayed unmatched.

J is TRBJ2-7 and V is TRBV4-3; 8 nucleotides agree with TRBD1. Germline V gene data show CDR1 as LGHNA and CDR2 as YSLEER. After removal of 3 bases from V and 4 bases from J, the junction contained 5 bases not matched to a gene. CDR3 length: 14 amino acids. The CDR3 DNA reads as TGCGCCAGCAGCCACCCTAGACAGGGGTACGAGCAGTACTTC. Protein: CASSHPRQGYEQYF.

This clonotype was counted many times. The chain has TRBV29-1 and TRBJ2-7, with TRBD2 as a possible D gene (6 bases). The CDR3 length is 13 residues. V was trimmed by 3 bases and J by 2 bases, leaving 11 bases between them. CDR1 SQVTM and CDR2 ANQGSEA come from the germline V gene. CDR3 sequence (DNA): TGCAGCGTTGATGATGGCGGGACCTACGAGCAGTACTTC. Translating it yields CSVDDGGTYEQYF.

A word on this clonotype: It may be a read error: a sequence one base away is much more abundant. The gene calls are TRBV29-1 and TRBJ1-1, with 9 bases lining up with TRBD1. This CDR3 has 13 amino acids. J lost 6 bases, V lost 4 bases, and 6 bases had no gene match. Per germline, CDR1 SQVTM and CDR2 ANQGSEA. In DNA, the CDR3 is TGCAGCGTTGGGGGGGACAGGGCATCTGAAGCTTTCTTT. This translates into CSVGGDRASEAFF.

V and J are TRBV29-1 and TRBJ2-7, with TRBD1 matching 11 bases. The last part of the DNA fits TRBJ2-5 better; the J call may be wrong. Germline-derived CDR1 and CDR2 are SQVTM and ANQGSEA. The CDR3 contains 15 residues. The CDR3 region is CSVDMGTGGVETQYF. The DNA for the CDR3 is TGCAGCGTTGACATGGGGACAGGGGGTGTAGAGACCCAGTACTTC.

This chain joins TRBV2 and TRBJ1-1; TRBD1 aligns across 7 bases. This CDR3 is built from 16 residues. Germline V gene sequence: CDR1 SNHLY, CDR2 FYNNEI. The ends lost 5 bases at V and 4 bases at J; junction bases unmatched: 13. CDR3 coding DNA: TGTGCCAGCAGTACCCCGGGTAGGGGGCGTAGCACTGAAGCTTTCTTT. Translated: CASSTPGRGRSTEAFF. The entire variable domain, with the rest obtained from reference TRBV2 and TRBJ1-1, is as follows: EPEVTQTPSHQVTQMGQEVILRCVPISNHLYFYWYRQILGQKVEFLVSFYNNEISEKSEIFDDQFSVERPDGSNFTLKIRSTKLEDSAMYFCASSTPGRGRSTEAFFGQGTRLTVV.

This clonotype was detected only a few times. The chain joins TRBV7-8 to TRBJ2-5; tentative D call: TRBD2 (5 bases). CDR1 and CDR2 (germline): SGHVS, FQNEAQ. With 5 bases removed from V and 7 bases from J, the gap between germline ends came to 14 bases. The CDR3 has 13 amino acids. Here the CDR3 reads CASSLGDVGTQYF. CDR3 bases: TGTGCCAGCAGCCTGGGAGACGTGGGGACCCAGTACTTC.

A note on this clonotype: A junction end diverges from the germline sequence, so it may reflect a read error. The rearrangement joins TRBV24-1 to TRBJ1-5, with 10 nucleotides matching TRBD1. This CDR3 has 16 residues. The germline gives CDR1 KGHDR, CDR2 SFDVKD. CDR3 sequence reads: CASSKDRGGSNQPQHF. CDR3 DNA: TGTGCCAGCAGTAAGGACAGGGGGGGGAGCAATCAGCCCCAGCATTTT.

CDR3 residues: CASSPDGGYFYEQYF. For the CDR3, the DNA is TGTGCCAGCAGCCCGGACGGGGGGTATTTCTACGAGCAGTACTTC. The chain joins TRBV7-2 to TRBJ2-7, with 7 bases matching TRBD2. This CDR3 has 15 amino acids. J was trimmed by 3 bases and V by 5 bases; bases with no gene match: 10. Germline V gene lookup returns CDR1 SGHTA and CDR2 FQGNSA.

This clonotype was detected ten times or more. The chain carries TRBV2 and TRBJ1-2, with TRBD1 matching over 8 bases. Germline values: CDR1 SNHLY, CDR2 FYNNEI. V trimming: 8 bases; J trimming: 4 bases; junction bases outside the gene matches: 9. This CDR3 contains 14 residues. Here the CDR3 DNA reads TGTGCCAGCGGCCAGGGGGCTGGGGGCTATGGCTACACCTTC. The encoded protein is CASGQGAGGYGYTF.

This clonotype was observed at least ten times. The V and J genes are TRBV7-9 and TRBJ1-6; D is unclear. In germline, CDR1 is SEHNR, CDR2 FQNEAQ (reference sequence). V lost 1 base and J 9 bases, leaving 4 bases between the germline ends. The CDR3 has 12 residues. CDR3 in amino acids: CASSLEFSPLHF. The CDR3 DNA follows: TGTGCCAGCAGCTTAGAGTTTTCACCCCTCCACTTT.

A note on this clonotype: One base away lies a much larger clone, so this may be a sequencing read error. The chain is built from TRBV29-1 and TRBJ1-2; 7 bases line up with TRBD1. The CDR3 contains 11 residues. V lost 4 bases to trimming and J lost 10 bases; unmatched junction nucleotides: 6. CDR1 and CDR2 (germline): SQVTM, ANQGSEA. The CDR3 region is CSVGQGVDYTF. CDR3 nucleotides: TGCAGCGTTGGACAGGGAGTGGACTACACCTTC.

This clonotype was seen a few times. The gene calls are TRBV7-3 and TRBJ2-5; D is uncertain. With 5 bases removed from V and 2 bases from J, the gap between germline ends came to 21 bases. The CDR3 length is 17 residues. Germline lookup yields CDR1 SGHTA and CDR2 FQGTGA. The CDR3 reads CASSPPWQQKIQETQYF. The CDR3 DNA reads as TGTGCCAGCAGCCCCCCCTGGCAACAAAAGATACAAGAGACCCAGTACTTC. Full variable domain (outside the CDR3, taken from reference TRBV7-3 and TRBJ2-5): GAGVSQTPSNKVTEKGKYVELRCDPISGHTALYWYRQSLGQGPEFLIYFQGTGAADDSGLPNDRFFAVRPEGSVSTLKIQRTERGDSAVYLCASSPPWQQKIQETQYFGPGTRLLVL.

This clonotype was detected a few times. The rearrangement uses TRBV19 and TRBJ1-4; tentatively, D is TRBD1 (5 bases). The germline V gene encodes CDR1 LNHDA and CDR2 SQIVND (reference sequence). CDR3 size: 13 residues. The germline V and J ends were trimmed by 3 bases and 16 bases, with 18 bases remaining between them. The CDR3 bases are TGTGCCAGTAGTATGCCCTTCGCAGGGAGGCGGTTTTTT. As protein: CASSMPFAGRRFF.